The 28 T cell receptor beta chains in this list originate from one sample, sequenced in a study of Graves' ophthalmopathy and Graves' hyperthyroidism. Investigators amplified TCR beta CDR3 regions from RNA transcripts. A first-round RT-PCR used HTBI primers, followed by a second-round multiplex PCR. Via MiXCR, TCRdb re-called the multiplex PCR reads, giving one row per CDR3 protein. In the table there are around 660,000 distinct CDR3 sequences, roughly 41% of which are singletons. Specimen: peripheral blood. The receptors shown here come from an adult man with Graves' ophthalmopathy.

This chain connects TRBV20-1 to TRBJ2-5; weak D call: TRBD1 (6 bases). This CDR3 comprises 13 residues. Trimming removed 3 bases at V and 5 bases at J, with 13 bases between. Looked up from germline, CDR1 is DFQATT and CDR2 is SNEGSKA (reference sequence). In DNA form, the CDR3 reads TGCAGTGCTAGGGACGGGGACACTGAGACCCAGTACTTC. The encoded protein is CSARDGDTETQYF.

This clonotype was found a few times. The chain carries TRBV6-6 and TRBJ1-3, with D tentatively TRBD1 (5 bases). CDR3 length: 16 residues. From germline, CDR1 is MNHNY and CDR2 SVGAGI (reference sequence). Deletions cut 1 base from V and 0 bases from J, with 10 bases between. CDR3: CASSYLEGPSGNTIYF. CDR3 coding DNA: TGTGCCAGCAGTTACTTGGAGGGGCCCTCTGGAAACACCATATATTTT.

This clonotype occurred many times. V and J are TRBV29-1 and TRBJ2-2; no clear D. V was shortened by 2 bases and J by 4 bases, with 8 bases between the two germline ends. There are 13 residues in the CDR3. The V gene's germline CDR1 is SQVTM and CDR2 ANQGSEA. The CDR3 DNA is TGCAGCGTTGAATTGCAGGTCACCGGGGAGCTGTTTTTT. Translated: CSVELQVTGELFF.

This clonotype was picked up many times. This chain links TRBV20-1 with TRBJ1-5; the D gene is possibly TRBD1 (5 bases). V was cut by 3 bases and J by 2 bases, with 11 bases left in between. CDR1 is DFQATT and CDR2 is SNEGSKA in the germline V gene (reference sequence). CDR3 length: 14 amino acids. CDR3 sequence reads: CSASGGQGNQPQHF. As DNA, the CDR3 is TGCAGTGCTAGTGGGGGTCAGGGCAATCAGCCCCAGCATTTT.

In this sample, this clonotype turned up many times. The DNA for the CDR3 is TGTGCCAGCAGCCCCGGGGACCCCGGGGAGCTGTTTTTT. This sequence encodes CASSPGDPGELFF. The chain combines TRBV7-8 with TRBJ2-2, with D perhaps matching TRBD1 or TRBD2 (5 bases each). The CDR3 sequence is 13 residues long. Trimming shortened V by 5 bases and J by 6 bases, and 10 bases separated the two germline ends. CDR1 is SGHVS, CDR2 FQNEAQ, per germline. Full variable domain (missing parts from reference TRBV7-8 and TRBJ2-2): GAGVSQSPRYKVAKRGQDVALRCDPISGHVSLFWYQQALGQGPEFLTYFQNEAQLDKSGLPSDRFFAERPEGSVSTLKIQRTQQEDSAVYLCASSPGDPGELFFGEGSRLTVL.

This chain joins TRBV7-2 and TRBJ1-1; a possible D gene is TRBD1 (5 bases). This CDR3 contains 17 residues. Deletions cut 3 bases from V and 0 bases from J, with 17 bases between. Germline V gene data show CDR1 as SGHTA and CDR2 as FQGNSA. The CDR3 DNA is TGTGCCAGCAGCTTGTTGGTGGTTGACAGCTTGAACACTGAAGCTTTCTTT. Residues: CASSLLVVDSLNTEAFF.

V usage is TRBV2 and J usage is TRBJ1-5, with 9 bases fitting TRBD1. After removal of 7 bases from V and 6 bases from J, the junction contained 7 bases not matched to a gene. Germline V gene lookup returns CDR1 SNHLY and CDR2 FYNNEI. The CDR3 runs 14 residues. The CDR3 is CASKGTGKGQPQHF. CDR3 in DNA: TGTGCCAGCAAGGGGACAGGGAAGGGTCAGCCCCAGCATTTT.

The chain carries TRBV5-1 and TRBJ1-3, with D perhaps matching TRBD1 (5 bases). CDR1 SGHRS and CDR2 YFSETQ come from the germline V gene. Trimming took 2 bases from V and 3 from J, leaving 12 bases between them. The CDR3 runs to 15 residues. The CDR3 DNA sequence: TGCGCCAGCAGCTTCGGCAGGACAATTGGAAACACCATATATTTT. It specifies CASSFGRTIGNTIYF.

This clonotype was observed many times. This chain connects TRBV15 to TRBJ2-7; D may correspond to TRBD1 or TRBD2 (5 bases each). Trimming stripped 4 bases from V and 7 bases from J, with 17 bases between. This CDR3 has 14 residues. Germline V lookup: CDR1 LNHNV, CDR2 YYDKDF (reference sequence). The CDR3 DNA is TGTGCCACCAGCAAGTGGCAGGGAGTTGGGGAGCAGTACTTC. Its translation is CATSKWQGVGEQYF.

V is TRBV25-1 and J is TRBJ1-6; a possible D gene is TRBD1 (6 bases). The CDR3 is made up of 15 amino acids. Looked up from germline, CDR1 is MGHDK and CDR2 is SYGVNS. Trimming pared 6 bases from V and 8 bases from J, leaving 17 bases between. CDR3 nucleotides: TGTGCCAGCAGCCTAGCGGGAGGGGGGTATTCACCCCTCCACTTT. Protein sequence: CASSLAGGGYSPLHF.

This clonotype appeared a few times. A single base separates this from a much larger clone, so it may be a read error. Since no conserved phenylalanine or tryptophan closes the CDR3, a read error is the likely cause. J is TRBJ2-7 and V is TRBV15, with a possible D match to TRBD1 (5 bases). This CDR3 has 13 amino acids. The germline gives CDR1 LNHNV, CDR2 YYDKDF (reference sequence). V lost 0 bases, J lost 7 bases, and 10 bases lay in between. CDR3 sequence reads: CATSRDPKGEQYL. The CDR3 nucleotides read TGTGCCACCAGCAGAGATCCGAAGGGGGAGCAGTACCTC.

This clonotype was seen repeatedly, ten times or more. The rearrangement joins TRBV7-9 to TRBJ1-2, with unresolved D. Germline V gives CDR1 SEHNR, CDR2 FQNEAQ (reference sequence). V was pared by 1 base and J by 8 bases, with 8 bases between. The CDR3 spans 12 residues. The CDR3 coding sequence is TGTGCCAGCAGCTTAGGGGTACTCGGCTACACCTTC. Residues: CASSLGVLGYTF.

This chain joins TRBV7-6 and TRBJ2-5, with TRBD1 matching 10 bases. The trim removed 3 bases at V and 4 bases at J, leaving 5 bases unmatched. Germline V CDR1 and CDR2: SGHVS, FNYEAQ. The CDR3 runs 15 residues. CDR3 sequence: CASSLGTGDAETQYF. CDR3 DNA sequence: TGTGCCAGCAGCTTGGGGACAGGGGACGCAGAGACCCAGTACTTC.

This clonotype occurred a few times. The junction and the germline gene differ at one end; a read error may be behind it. CDR3 coding DNA: TGTGCCAGCAGTTTCCCGGACAGGGGGAATGCTTTCTTT. This translates into CASSFPDRGNAFF. This chain links TRBV10-3 with TRBJ1-1, with 10 positions matching TRBD1. Germline values: CDR1 ENHRY, CDR2 SYGVKD. The CDR3 is made up of 13 amino acids.

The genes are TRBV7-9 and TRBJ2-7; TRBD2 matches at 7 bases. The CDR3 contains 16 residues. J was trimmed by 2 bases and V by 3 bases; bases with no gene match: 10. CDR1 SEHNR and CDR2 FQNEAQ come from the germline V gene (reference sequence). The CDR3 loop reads CASSFLAAQRTYEQYF. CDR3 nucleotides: TGTGCCAGCAGCTTTCTAGCGGCCCAGCGGACCTACGAGCAGTACTTC.

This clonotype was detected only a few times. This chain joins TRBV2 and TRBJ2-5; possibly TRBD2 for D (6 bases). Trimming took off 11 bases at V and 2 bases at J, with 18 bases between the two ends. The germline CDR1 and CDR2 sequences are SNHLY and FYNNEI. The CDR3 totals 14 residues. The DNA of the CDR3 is TGTGCCTGGAGTGTAGTGGCGGGGCAAGAGACCCAGTACTTC. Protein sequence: CAWSVVAGQETQYF.

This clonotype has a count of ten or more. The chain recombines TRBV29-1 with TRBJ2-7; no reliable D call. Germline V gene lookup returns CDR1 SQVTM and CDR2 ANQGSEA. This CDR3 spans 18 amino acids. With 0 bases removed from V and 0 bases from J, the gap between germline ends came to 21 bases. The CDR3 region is CSVEDYGGANNGSYEQYF. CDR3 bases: TGCAGCGTTGAAGATTATGGTGGCGCAAACAACGGCTCCTACGAGCAGTACTTC.

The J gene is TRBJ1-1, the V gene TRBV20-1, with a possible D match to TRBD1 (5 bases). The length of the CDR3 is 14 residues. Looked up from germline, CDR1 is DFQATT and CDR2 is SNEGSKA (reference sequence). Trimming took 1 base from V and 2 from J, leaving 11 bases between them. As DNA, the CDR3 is TGCAGTGCTAGAGTCTTGACAGAAAACACTGAAGCTTTCTTT. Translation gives CSARVLTENTEAFF.

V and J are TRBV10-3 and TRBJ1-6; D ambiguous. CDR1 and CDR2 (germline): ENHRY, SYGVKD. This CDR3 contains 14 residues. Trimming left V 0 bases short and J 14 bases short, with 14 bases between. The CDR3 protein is CAISESKIPRTLHF. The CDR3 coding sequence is TGTGCCATCAGTGAGTCGAAAATCCCACGAACCCTCCACTTT.

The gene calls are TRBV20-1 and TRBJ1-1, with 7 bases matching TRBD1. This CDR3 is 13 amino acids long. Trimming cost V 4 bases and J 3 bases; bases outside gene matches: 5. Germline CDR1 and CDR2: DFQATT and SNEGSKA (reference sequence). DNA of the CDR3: TGCAGTGCTACGACAGGGCTGGACACTGAAGCTTTCTTT. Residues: CSATTGLDTEAFF.

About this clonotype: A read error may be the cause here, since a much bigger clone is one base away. CDR3 in amino acids: CASSLKGGAEYEQYV. DNA of the CDR3: TGTGCCAGCAGCTTAAAAGGCGGGGCGGAGTACGAGCAGTACGTC. This rearrangement joins TRBV7-2 to TRBJ2-7, with D tentatively TRBD2 (6 bases). Trimming took off 2 bases at V and 4 bases at J, with 15 bases between the two ends. The CDR3 is 15 amino acids. CDR1 is SGHTA and CDR2 is FQGNSA in the germline V gene.

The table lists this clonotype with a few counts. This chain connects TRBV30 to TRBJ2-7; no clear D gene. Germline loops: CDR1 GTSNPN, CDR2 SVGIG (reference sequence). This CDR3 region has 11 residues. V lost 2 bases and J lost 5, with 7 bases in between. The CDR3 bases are TGTGCCTGGAGTACCGCCCACGAGCAGTACTTC. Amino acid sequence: CAWSTAHEQYF.

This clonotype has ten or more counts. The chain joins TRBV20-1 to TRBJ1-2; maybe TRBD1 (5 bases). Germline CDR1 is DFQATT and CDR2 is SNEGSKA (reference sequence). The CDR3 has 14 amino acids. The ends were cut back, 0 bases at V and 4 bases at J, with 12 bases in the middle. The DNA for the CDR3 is TGCAGTGCTAGAGAAAGGGGACTCGGCTATGGCTACACCTTC. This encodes CSARERGLGYGYTF.

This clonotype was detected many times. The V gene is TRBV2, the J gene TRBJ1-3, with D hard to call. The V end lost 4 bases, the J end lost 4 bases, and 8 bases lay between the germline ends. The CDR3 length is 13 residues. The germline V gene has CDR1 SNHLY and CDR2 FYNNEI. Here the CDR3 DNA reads TGTGCCAGCAGTGTGGAGATCGGAAACACCATATATTTT. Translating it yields CASSVEIGNTIYF.

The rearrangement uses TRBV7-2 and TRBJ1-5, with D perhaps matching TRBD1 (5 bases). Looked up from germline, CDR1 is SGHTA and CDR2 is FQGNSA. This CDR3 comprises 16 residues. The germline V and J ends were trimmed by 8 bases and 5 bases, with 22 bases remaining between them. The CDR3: CASSPTGGGEDQPQHF. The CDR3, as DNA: TGTGCCAGCTCCCCCACCGGGGGGGGAGAGGATCAGCCCCAGCATTTT.

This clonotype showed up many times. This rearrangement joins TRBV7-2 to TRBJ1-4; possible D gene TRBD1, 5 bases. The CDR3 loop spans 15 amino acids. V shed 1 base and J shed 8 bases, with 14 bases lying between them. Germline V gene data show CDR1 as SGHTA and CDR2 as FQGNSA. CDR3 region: CASSLGGGGKEKLFF. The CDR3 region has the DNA TGTGCCAGCAGCTTAGGTGGGGGGGGGAAGGAAAAACTGTTTTTT.

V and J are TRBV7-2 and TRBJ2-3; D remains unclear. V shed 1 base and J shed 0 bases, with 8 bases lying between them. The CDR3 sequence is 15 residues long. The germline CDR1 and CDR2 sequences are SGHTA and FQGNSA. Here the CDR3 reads CASSLVGPSTDTQYF. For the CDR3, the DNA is TGTGCCAGCAGCTTAGTTGGGCCAAGCACAGATACGCAGTATTTT.

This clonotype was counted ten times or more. The CDR3 DNA reads TGCGCCAGCAGTCCAACAGGGTTCGCCTATGGCTACACCTTC. Encoded protein: CASSPTGFAYGYTF. The chain couples TRBV10-2 to TRBJ1-2; D possibly corresponds to TRBD1 (6 bases). Germline CDR1 reads WSHSY; CDR2 reads SAAADI. The CDR3 consists of 14 residues. Trimming stripped 5 bases from V and 4 bases from J, with 14 bases between.